Listed below are T cell receptor beta chains from one sample, sequenced in a study of cytomegalovirus exposure and HLA in healthy donors. Clones were read by immunoSEQ multiplex PCR, and TCRdb kept only the in-frame ones, dropping some. Seen here are 130,000 to 150,000 clones, roughly 85% observed once, and the top ten hold about 1.7%. Sequenced: PBMCs. The receptors come from a woman aged 30 to 39 in good health and CMV-seronegative. CDR3s leave out the opening cysteine and the closing phenylalanine or tryptophan.

ASSLIDRAVGYT	TRBV28	TRBJ1-2	12
ASTGYARDRSSGANVLT	TRBV11-2	TRBJ2-6	17
AWSVPEGQQF	TRBV30	TRBJ2-1	10
ASSVSGEQF	TRBV5-6	TRBJ2-1	9
ASSDRFGQPQH	TRBV6-1	TRBJ1-5	11
ASGDRARDTQY	TRBV6-1	TRBJ2-3	11
ASSSMGQGTEKLF	TRBV7-2	TRBJ1-4	13
ASSLRTGENYEQY	TRBV5-1	TRBJ2-7	13
ASCQPGSYEQY	TRBV5-1	TRBJ2-7	11
ASSDSGGGTDTQY	TRBV9	TRBJ2-3	13
ASRGGGGSYGEQY	TRBV19	TRBJ2-7	13
ASSQPKTSGGVNNEQF	TRBV14	TRBJ2-1	16
ASSQPRENYGYT	TRBV7-8	TRBJ1-2	12
ASSTLTDTQY	TRBV19	TRBJ2-3	10